This TCR beta chain was recovered during a study of shared clonotypes between healthy human individuals. Overall study: Three plates were used per donor for CD4 naive, three for CD4 memory, two for CD8 naive and one for CD8 memory. Whole-study results and caveats: The four-donor shared clonotypes exceeded non-shared clonotypes in generation probability, with non-shared ones scoring lower. Sorted-subset sequencing, rarefaction showed, was incomplete despite large depth.

As regards this clone: Antigen specificity is unknown.

Trimming took 6 bases from V and 5 from J; bases not matched to a gene: 4. Germline V gene sequence: CDR1 SGHAT, CDR2 FQNNGV. The CDR3 runs to 12 residues. Clones were read by immunoSEQ multiplex PCR, and TCRdb kept only the in-frame ones, dropping some. This table holds about 2.3 million clones, approximately 95% found once. The chain uses TRBV11-2 and TRBJ2-7; 7 bases agree with TRBD1. The sample was naive CD4+ T cells from PBMCs. The subset: CD45RA+ positively selected. The TCR comes from a man younger than 30 in good health. Some clones in this sample may be carry-over from other donors' samples. The CDR3 nucleotides are TGTGCCAGCAGATCCAGGGGGAACGAGCAGTACTTC. It is translated as CASRSRGNEQYF.